This TCR beta chain was sequenced during a study of cytomegalovirus exposure and HLA in healthy donors. The PCR ran on 60 Vbeta and 13 Jbeta primers. Assay: immunoSEQ multiplex PCR; the TCRdb copy retains only in-frame clones and omits some. The repertoire consists of 140,000 to 150,000 clones, with approximately 80% occurring once and the leading ten covering 2% to 3%. Overall study results and limits: A later look showed TCR association rates differing by HLA locus, highest for DRB1 and lowest for HLA-C. A likely sequencing artifact accounted for one observed cluster of highly shared sequence variants.

Trimming at V came to 1 base and at J to 7 bases, leaving 7 bases not matched to a gene. CDR3 length: 16 residues. Looked up from germline, CDR1 is SGHVS and CDR2 is FNYEAQ. Regarding this clone: The antigen is not known.

Sequenced material: PBMCs. The receptor comes from a woman under 30 in good health and CMV-seropositive. J is TRBJ2-1 and V is TRBV7-6, with 10 bases that match TRBD2. The CDR3, as DNA: TGTGCCAGCAGCTTAGAGCGGGGGGGCCTGGGGAATGAGCAGTTCTTC. It is translated as CASSLERGGLGNEQFF.